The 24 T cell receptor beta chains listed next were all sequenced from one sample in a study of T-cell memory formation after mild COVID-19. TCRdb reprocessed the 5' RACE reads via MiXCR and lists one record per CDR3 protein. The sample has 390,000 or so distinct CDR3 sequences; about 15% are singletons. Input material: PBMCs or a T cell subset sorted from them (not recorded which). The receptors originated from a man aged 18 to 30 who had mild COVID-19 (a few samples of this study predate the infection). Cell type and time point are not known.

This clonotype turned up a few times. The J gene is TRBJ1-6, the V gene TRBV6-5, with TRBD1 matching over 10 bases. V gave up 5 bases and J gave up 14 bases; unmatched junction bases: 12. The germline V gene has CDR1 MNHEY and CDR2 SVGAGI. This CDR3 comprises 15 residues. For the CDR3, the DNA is TGTGCCAGCAGTCCCCCCAGGGACAGGGGCTCGACCCTCCACTTT. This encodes CASSPPRDRGSTLHF.

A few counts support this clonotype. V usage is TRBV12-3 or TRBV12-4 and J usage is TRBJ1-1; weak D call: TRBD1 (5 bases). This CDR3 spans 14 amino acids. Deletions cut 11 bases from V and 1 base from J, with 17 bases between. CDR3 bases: TGTGCCGTTGCTGGGGCGGGGCCGAACACTGAAGCTTTCTTT. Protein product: CAVAGAGPNTEAFF.

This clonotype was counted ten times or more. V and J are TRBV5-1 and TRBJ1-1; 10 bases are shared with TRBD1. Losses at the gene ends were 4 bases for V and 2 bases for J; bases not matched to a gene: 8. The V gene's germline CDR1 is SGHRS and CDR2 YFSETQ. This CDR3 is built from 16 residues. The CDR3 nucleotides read TGCGCCAGCAGCCCTGACAGGGGGCAACTAAACACTGAAGCTTTCTTT. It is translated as CASSPDRGQLNTEAFF.

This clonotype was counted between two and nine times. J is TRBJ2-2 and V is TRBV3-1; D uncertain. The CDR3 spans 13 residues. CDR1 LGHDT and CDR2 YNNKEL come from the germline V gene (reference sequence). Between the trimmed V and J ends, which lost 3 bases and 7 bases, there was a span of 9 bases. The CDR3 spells CASSQGRYGELFF. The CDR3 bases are TGTGCCAGCAGCCAGGGTCGGTACGGGGAGCTGTTTTTT.

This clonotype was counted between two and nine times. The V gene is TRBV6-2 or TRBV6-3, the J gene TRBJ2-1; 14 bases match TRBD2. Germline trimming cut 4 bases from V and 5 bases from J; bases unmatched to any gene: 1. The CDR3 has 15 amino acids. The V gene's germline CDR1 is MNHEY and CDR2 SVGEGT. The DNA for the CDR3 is TGTGCCAGCAGTTGGGGACTAGCGGGGGACAATGAGCAGTTCTTC. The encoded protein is CASSWGLAGDNEQFF.

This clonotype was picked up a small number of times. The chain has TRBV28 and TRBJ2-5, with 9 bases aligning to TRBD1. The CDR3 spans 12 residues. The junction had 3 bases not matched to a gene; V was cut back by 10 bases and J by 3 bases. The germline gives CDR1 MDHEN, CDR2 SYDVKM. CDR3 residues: CAIRTGEETQYF. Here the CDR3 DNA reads TGTGCCATCAGGACAGGGGAAGAGACCCAGTACTTC.

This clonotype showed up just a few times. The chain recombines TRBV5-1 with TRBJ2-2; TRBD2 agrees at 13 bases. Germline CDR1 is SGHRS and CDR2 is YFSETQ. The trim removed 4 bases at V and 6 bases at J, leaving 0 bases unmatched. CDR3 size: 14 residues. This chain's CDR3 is CASSGTSGAGELFF. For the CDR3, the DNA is TGCGCCAGCAGCGGGACTAGCGGGGCCGGGGAGCTGTTTTTT.

The CDR3 DNA sequence: TGTGCCAGCAGCCAAGACGTCTTGACCCAGTACTTC. It translates to CASSQDVLTQYF. The gene calls are TRBV14 and TRBJ2-5; D remains unclear. Germline V gene data show CDR1 as SGHDN and CDR2 as FVKESK. This CDR3 region has 12 residues. Trimming removed 0 bases from V and 7 bases from J, with 6 bases in between.

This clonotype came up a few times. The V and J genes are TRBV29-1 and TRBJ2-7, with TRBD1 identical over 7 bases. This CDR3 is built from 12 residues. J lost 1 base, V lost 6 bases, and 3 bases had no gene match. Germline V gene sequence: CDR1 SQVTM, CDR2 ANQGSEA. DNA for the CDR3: TGCAGCGTGAAGACAGGGTCCTACGAGCAGTACTTC. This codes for CSVKTGSYEQYF.

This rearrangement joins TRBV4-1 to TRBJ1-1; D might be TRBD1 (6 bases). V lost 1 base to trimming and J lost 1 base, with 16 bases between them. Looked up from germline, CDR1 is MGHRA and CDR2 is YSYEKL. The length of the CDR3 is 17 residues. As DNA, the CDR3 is TGCGCCAGCAGCCAAGTCGAACAGGGCCGAGGGAACACTGAAGCTTTCTTT. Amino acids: CASSQVEQGRGNTEAFF.

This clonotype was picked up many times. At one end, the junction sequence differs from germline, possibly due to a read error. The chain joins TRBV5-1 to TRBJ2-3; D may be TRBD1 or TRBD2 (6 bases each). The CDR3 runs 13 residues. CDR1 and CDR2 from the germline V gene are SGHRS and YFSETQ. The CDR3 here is CASSLGGRDTQYF. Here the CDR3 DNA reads TGTGCCAGCAGCTTAGGGGGGAGAGATACGCAGTATTTT.

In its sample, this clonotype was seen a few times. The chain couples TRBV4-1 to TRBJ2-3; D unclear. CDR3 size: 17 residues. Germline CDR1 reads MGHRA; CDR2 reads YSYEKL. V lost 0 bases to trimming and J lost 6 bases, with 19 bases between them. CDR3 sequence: CASSQDSRQPLRDTQYF. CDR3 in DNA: TGCGCCAGCAGCCAAGATTCCCGGCAGCCGCTTCGGGATACGCAGTATTTT.

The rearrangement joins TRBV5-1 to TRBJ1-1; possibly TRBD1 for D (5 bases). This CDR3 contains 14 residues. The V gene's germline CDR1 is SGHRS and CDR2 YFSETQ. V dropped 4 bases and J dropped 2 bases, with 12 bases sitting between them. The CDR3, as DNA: TGCGCCAGCAGCCGAGACAGTAGAAACACTGAAGCTTTCTTT. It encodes CASSRDSRNTEAFF.

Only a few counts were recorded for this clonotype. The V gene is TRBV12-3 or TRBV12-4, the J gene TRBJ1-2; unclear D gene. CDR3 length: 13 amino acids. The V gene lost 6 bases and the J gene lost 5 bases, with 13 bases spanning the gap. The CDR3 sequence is CASRNARGYGYTF. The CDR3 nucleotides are TGTGCCAGCAGGAACGCGCGGGGATATGGCTACACCTTC.

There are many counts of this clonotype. Here the CDR3 reads CASSLASGQGTDTQYF. The DNA of the CDR3 is TGCGCCAGCAGCTTGGCCTCTGGACAGGGGACAGATACGCAGTATTTT. V usage is TRBV5-1 and J usage is TRBJ2-3, with 9 bases lining up with TRBD1. CDR1 and CDR2 (germline): SGHRS, YFSETQ. The J segment lost 3 bases and the V segment lost 0 bases, leaving 5 bases of the junction unmatched. The CDR3 runs to 16 residues.

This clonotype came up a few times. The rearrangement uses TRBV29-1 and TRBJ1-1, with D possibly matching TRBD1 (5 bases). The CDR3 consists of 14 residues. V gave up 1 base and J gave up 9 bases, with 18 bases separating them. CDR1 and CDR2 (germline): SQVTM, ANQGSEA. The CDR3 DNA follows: TGCAGCGTTGAAGGGTCCATGGCCCCGGGACAAGCTTTCTTT. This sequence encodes CSVEGSMAPGQAFF.

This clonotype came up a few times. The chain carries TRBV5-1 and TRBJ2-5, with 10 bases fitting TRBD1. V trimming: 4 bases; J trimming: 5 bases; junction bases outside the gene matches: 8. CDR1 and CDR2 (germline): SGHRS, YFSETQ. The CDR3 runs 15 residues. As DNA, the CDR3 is TGCGCCAGCAGCGGACAGACAGGGGGCGCGGAGACCCAGTACTTC. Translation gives CASSGQTGGAETQYF.

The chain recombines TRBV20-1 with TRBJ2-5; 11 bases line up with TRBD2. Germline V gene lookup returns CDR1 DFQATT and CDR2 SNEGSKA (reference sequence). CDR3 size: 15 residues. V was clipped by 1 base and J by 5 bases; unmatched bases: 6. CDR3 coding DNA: TGCAGTGCTAGAGCACTAGCGGGGGACGGGGAGACCCAGTACTTC. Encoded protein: CSARALAGDGETQYF.

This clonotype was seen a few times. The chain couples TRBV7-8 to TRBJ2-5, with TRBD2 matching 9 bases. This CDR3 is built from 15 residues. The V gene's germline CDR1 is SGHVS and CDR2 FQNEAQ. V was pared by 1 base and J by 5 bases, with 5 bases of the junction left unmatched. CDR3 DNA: TGTGCCAGCAGCTTAGACGTCAGCGGGGGGGAGACCCAGTACTTC. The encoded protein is CASSLDVSGGETQYF. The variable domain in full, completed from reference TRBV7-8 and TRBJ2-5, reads GAGVSQSPRYKVAKRGQDVALRCDPISGHVSLFWYQQALGQGPEFLTYFQNEAQLDKSGLPSDRFFAERPEGSVSTLKIQRTQQEDSAVYLCASSLDVSGGETQYFGPGTRLLVL.

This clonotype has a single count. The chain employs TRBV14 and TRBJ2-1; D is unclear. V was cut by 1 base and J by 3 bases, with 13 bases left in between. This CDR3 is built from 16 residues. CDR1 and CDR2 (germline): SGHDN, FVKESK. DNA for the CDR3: TGTGCCAGCAGCCAAGTGGGAAGGGTAAGCTACAATGAGCAGTTCTTC. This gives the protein CASSQVGRVSYNEQFF.

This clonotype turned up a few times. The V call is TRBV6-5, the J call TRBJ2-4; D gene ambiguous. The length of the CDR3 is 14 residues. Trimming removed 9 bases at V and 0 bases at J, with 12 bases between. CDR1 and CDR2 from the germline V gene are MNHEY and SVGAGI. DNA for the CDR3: TGTGCCAGTCGGAGTACAGAAGCCAAAAACATTCAGTACTTC. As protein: CASRSTEAKNIQYF.

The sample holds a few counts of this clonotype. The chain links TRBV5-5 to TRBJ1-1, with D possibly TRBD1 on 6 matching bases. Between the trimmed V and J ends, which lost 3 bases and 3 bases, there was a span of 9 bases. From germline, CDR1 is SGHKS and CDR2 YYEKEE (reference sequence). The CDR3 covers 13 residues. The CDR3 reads CASSSRGYTEAFF. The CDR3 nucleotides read TGTGCCAGCAGCTCTAGGGGGTACACTGAAGCTTTCTTT.

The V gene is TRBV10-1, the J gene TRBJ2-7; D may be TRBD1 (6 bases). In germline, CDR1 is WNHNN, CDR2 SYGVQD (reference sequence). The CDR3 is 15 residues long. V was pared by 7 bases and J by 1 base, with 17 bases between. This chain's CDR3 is CASMGAGVASYEQYV. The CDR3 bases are TGCGCCAGCATGGGGGCAGGGGTGGCGTCCTACGAGCAGTACGTC.

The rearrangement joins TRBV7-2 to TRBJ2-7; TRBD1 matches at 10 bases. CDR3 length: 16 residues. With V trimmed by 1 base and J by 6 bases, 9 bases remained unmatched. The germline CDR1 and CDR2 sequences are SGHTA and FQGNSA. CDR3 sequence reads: CASSLDPGDRGGEQYF. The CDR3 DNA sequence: TGTGCCAGCAGCTTAGATCCCGGGGACAGGGGAGGCGAGCAGTACTTC.